This T cell receptor (beta chain) was documented in a study of HIV-infected patients and healthy controls. Whole-study results and caveats: Significantly higher mean Gini indices appeared in HIV-infected repertoires, possibly reflecting oligoclonality.

No cell fractionation was done, so the repertoire covers all unsorted peripheral blood T cells. This clonotype is labeled medium-sized. Antigen specificity is unknown. From germline, CDR1 is ENHRY and CDR2 SYGVKD. CDR3 length: 13 amino acids. V was pared by 7 bases and J by 3 bases, with 4 bases of the junction left unmatched. cDNA was made from 500 ng RNA using alpha and beta constant primers. Using multiplexing indices, alpha and beta chain libraries were generated apart by chain-specific third strand synthesis. Ligation attached cDNA to a 5' RACE adapter that carried a random hexamer and SP2 site. The SP2 site served as the priming point for second strand synthesis. Each molecule carried a 12-nucleotide identifier made of two joined random hexamers added before amplification. TCRdb re-called the 5' RACE reads with MiXCR, one entry per CDR3 protein. The data hold around 16,000 distinct CDR3 sequences, with roughly 9% observed a single time.

The source of this sequence is an adult in good health. This sequence joins TRBV10-3 and TRBJ2-5; 8 bases map to TRBD2. Sequencing used blood. The CDR3 is CAIMSGGEETQYF. DNA of the CDR3: TGTGCCATCATGAGCGGGGGCGAAGAGACCCAGTACTTC.